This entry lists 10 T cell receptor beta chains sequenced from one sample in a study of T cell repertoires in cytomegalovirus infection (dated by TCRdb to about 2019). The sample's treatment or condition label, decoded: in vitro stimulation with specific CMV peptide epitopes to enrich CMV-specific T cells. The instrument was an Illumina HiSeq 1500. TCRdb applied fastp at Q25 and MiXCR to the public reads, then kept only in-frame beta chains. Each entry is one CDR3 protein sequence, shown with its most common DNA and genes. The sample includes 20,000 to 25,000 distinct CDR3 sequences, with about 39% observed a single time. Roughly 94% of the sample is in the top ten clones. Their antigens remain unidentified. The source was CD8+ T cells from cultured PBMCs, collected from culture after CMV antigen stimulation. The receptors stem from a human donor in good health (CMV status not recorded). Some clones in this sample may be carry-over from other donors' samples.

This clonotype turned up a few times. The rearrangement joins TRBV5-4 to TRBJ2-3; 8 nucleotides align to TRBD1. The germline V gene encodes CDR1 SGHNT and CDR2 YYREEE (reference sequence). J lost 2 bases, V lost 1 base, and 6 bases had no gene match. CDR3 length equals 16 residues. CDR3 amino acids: CASSLPGQDPTDTQYF. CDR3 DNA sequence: TGTGCCAGCAGCTTGCCGGGACAGGACCCCACAGATACGCAGTATTTT.

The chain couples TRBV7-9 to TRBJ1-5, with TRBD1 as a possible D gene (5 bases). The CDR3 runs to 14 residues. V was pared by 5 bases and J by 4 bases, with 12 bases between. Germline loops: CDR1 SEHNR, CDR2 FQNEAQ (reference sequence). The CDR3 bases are TGTGCCAGCAGCCTAGTGGGGGAAAATCAGCCCCAGCATTTT. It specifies CASSLVGENQPQHF.

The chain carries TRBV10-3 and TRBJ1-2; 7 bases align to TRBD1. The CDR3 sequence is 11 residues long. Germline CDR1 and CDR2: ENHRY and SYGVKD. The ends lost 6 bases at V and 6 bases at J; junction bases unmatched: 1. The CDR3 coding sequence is TGTGCCATCAGCCAGGGGGATGGCTACACCTTC. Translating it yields CAISQGDGYTF.

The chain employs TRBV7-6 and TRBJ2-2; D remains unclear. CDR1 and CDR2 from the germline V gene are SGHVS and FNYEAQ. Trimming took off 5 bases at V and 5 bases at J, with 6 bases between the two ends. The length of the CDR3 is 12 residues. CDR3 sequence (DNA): TGTGCCAGCAGCCGCCCAACCGGGGAGCTGTTTTTT. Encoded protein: CASSRPTGELFF.

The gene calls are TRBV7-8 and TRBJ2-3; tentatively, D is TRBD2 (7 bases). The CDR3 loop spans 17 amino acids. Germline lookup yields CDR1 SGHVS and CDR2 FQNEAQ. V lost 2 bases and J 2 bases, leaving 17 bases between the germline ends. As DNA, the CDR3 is TGTGCCAGCAGCTTAATGGAGGAGGGGGGGTTCACAGATACGCAGTATTTT. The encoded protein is CASSLMEEGGFTDTQYF.

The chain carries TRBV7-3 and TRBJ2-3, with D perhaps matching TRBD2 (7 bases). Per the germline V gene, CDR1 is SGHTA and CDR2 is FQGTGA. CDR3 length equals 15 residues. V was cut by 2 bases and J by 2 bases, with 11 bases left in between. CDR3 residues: CASSLEGGITDTQYF. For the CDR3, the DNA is TGTGCCAGCAGCTTAGAGGGGGGGATCACAGATACGCAGTATTTT.

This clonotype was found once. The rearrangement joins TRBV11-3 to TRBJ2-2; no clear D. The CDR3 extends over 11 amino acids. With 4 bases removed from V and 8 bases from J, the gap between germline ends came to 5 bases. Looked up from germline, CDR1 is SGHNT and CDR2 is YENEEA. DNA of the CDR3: TGTGCCAGCAGCTCGTCAGGGGAGCTGTTTTTT. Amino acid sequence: CASSSSGELFF.

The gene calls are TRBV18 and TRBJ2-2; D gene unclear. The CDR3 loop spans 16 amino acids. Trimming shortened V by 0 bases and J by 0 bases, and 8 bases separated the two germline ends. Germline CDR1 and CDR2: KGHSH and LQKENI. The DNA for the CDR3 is TGTGCCAGCTCACCACCCGATCAATCGAACACCGGGGAGCTGTTTTTT. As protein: CASSPPDQSNTGELFF.

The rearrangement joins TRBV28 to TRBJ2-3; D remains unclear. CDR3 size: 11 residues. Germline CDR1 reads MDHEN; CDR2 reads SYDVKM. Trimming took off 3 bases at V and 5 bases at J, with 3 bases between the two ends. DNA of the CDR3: TGTGCCAGCAGTTTCGTAGATACGCAGTATTTT. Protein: CASSFVDTQYF.

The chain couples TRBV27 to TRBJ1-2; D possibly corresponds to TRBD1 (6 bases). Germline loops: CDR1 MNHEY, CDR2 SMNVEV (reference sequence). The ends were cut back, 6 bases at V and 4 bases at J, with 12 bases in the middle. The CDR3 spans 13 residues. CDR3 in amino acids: CASSSGAGYGYTF. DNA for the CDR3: TGTGCCAGCAGCTCGGGGGCCGGCTATGGCTACACCTTC.